This TCR beta chain was found in a study of response to subunit inactivated influenza vaccine. The CDR3 totals 17 residues. J was trimmed by 4 bases and V by 0 bases; bases with no gene match: 12. Looked up from germline, CDR1 is SGHRS and CDR2 is YFSETQ. TCRdb recomputed calls from the RT-PCR reads with MiXCR, one row per CDR3 protein. The sample records over 800,000 distinct CDR3 sequences, approximately 21% being singletons. The specimen comprised PBMCs from blood, sampled 5 days after vaccination. The TCR comes from a man aged 45-65 years who received an inactivated influenza vaccine. The chain is built from TRBV5-1 and TRBJ1-1, with 7 bases lining up with TRBD1. The CDR3 coding sequence is TGCGCCAGCAGCTTGGCAGGGCAGGGGGGATGGATCACTGAAGCTTTCTTT. Translating it yields CASSLAGQGGWITEAFF.